This is a list of T cell receptor beta chains from one sample in a study of siplizumab effects on memory and regulatory T cells. TCRdb keeps only in-frame clones here, not all; method: immunoSEQ multiplex PCR. The repertoire includes about 87,000 clones, approximately 95% of them detected once, and approximately 0.31% sits in the top ten. Sequencing was carried out using non-Treg CD4+ T cells sorted from blood. The origin of the receptors is a human donor in good health. The CDR3 runs from the conserved cysteine through the conserved F or W. The D gene is left open where the match is weak. Rows give clone size only sometimes, using once, few, many, or a class for an expanded clone.

V gene	D gene	J gene	clone size	CDR3 DNA	CDR3 protein
TRBV19	.	TRBJ2-3	.	TGTGCCAGTAGTATCCATCGGGATACGCAGTATTTT	CASSIHRDTQYF
TRBV18	.	TRBJ1-1	.	TGTGCCAGCTCAAACCTCGACGGGGAATTGGCCACTGAAGCTTTCTTT	CASSNLDGELATEAFF
TRBV6-1	.	TRBJ1-2	.	TGTGCCAGCACCGAGGGGGGCGTGGGCTATGGCTACACCTTC	CASTEGGVGYGYTF
TRBV4-2	TRBD1	TRBJ2-7	.	TGTGCCAGCAGCCAGCGGACAGGGGCCCTATACGAGCAGTACTTC	CASSQRTGALYEQYF
TRBV7-9	.	TRBJ1-1	.	TGTGCCAGCAGCCTAGAAGGTCGGGGCGATAAGGAAGCTTTCTTT	CASSLEGRGDKEAFF
TRBV5-4	.	TRBJ2-5	.	TGTGCCAGCAGCTCGGCGTTAGTAAGCGCGCGCCAAGAGACCCAGTACTTC	CASSSALVSARQETQYF
TRBV6-6	TRBD1	TRBJ1-3	.	TGTGCCAGTAAGGGACAGCGAAACACCATATATTTT	CASKGQRNTIYF
TRBV27	.	TRBJ1-2	.	TGTGCCAGCAGCCGGGAGGGGGTGAGCGGCTACACCTTC	CASSREGVSGYTF
TRBV7-2	.	TRBJ2-6	.	TGTGCCAGCAGCCCTTCTGGGGCCAACGTCCTGACTTTC	CASSPSGANVLTF
TRBV30	.	TRBJ2-1	.	TGTGCCTGGAGTGTAATCCAGGAGCAGTTCTTC	CAWSVIQEQFF
TRBV7-2	.	TRBJ2-7	.	TGTGCCAGCAGCTTGAGTTCAGTCTCCTACGAGCAGTACTTC	CASSLSSVSYEQYF
TRBV7-3	TRBD1	TRBJ2-5	.	TGTGCCAGCAGCGCCGCAGGGGGCTCGGGGACCCAGTACTTC	CASSAAGGSGTQYF
TRBV4-1	.	TRBJ2-7	.	TGCGCCAGCAGCCAAGAGGACATCTCCTACGAGCAGTACTTC	CASSQEDISYEQYF
TRBV5-1	.	TRBJ2-1	.	TGCGCCAGCAGCCGCACAAGTAGCTCCTACAATGAGCAGTTCTTC	CASSRTSSSYNEQFF
TRBV5-4	TRBD2	TRBJ2-3	.	TGTGCCAGCAGTCTAGCGGGGGGGCAGGGAGATACGCAGTATTTT	CASSLAGGQGDTQYF
TRBV7-2	.	TRBJ2-3	.	TGTGCCAGCAGCTCCTATACTTCGGATACGCAGTATTTT	CASSSYTSDTQYF
TRBV18	.	TRBJ1-1	.	TGTGCCAGCTCACCTCAAAACACTGAAGCTTTCTTT	CASSPQNTEAFF
TRBV15	.	TRBJ2-2	.	TGTGCCACCAGCAGACCGGGACACAGGAACACCGGGGAGCTGTTTTTT	CATSRPGHRNTGELFF
TRBV7-8	.	TRBJ1-6	few	TGTGCCAGCAGCTTAGTCTGGGACGAGGTAACCCTCCACTTT	CASSLVWDEVTLHF
TRBV18	.	TRBJ2-3	once	TGTGCCAGCTCACCCCTCTTTAGCACAGATACGCAGTATTTT	CASSPLFSTDTQYF
TRBV19	.	TRBJ1-1	once	TGTGCCAGTAGCCAGATGGCGGGGGCAGGTGCTGAAGCTTTCTTT	CASSQMAGAGAEAFF
TRBV7-9	.	TRBJ1-1	.	TGTGCCAGCAGCTATTCGGCGAGCTCATTGAACACTGAAGCTTTCTTT	CASSYSASSLNTEAFF
TRBV19	.	TRBJ1-1	.	TGTGCCACCCAGTCAGGGACCGCTTTCTTT	CATQSGTAFF
TRBV27	.	TRBJ1-2	.	TGTGCCAGCAGTCCACAGGGAATGGGGTATGGCTACACCTTC	CASSPQGMGYGYTF
TRBV19	TRBD2	TRBJ2-3	.	TGTGCCAGCCGGACTAGCGGCGACACAGATACGCAGTATTTT	CASRTSGDTDTQYF
TRBV6-5	TRBD1	TRBJ1-2	once	TGTGCCAGCAGTTCTCAGGGACAGGGACAGCGTGGCTACACCTTC	CASSSQGQGQRGYTF
TRBV10-1	TRBD2	TRBJ2-5	once	TGCGCCAGCAGTGATGGGACTAGCGCACCCCCTACGGGGGAGACCCAGTACTTC	CASSDGTSAPPTGETQYF
TRBV29-1	.	TRBJ2-1	.	TGCAGCGTTGGGAGACTAGTCCTCGATGAGCAGTTCTTC	CSVGRLVLDEQFF
TRBV7-2	TRBD2	TRBJ2-3	.	TGTGCCAGCAGCTTAGCACCGGGACTAGCATCTGATACGCAGTATTTT	CASSLAPGLASDTQYF
TRBV6-1	.	TRBJ1-2	few	TGTGCCAGCAGTGGGGGCCTAACCTTAAAGGGTGGCTACACCTTC	CASSGGLTLKGGYTF
TRBV7-9	.	TRBJ1-1	.	TGTGCCAGCAGCTTAGAGGCGGGATTGGGAACTGAAGCTTTCTTT	CASSLEAGLGTEAFF
TRBV5-4	TRBD2	TRBJ2-1	.	TGTGCCAGCAGCTTGACTAGCGGGAGGAGCAATGAGCAGTTCTTC	CASSLTSGRSNEQFF
TRBV5-1	.	TRBJ1-1	.	TGCGCCAGCAGCTTGGCAGGGAGCACTGAAGCTTTCTTT	CASSLAGSTEAFF
TRBV6-5	.	TRBJ1-1	once	TGTGCCAGCAGTTTAGATAGGGGGAACACTGAAGCTTTCTTT	CASSLDRGNTEAFF
TRBV2	.	TRBJ2-1	.	TGTGCCAGCGGAGCGGGCCTGGACAATGAGCAGTTCTTC	CASGAGLDNEQFF
TRBV2	.	TRBJ2-3	.	TGTGCCAGCGCTAGGGGGGTGAGTCCAGATACGCAGTATTTT	CASARGVSPDTQYF
TRBV5-4	TRBD1	TRBJ2-6	.	TGTGCCGGGGGCGGGACAGGGGCTGCAGGGGCCAACGTCCTGACTTTC	CAGGGTGAAGANVLTF
TRBV4-1	TRBD1	TRBJ1-3	.	TGCGCCAGCAGTATGACAGGGGGCTCTGGAAACACCATATATTTT	CASSMTGGSGNTIYF
TRBV6-1	.	TRBJ2-7	once	TGTGCCAGCGGGAGTACAGGTTCCTACGAGCAGTACTTC	CASGSTGSYEQYF
TRBV19	.	TRBJ2-2	.	TGTGCCAGTAGTACGTGGACAGGGACTAGTACCGGGGAGCTGTTTTTT	CASSTWTGTSTGELFF
TRBV11-2	.	TRBJ1-1	.	TGTGCCAGCAGCTTAGGTGTGGGCACTGAAGCTTTCTTT	CASSLGVGTEAFF
TRBV9	TRBD2	TRBJ2-1	.	TGTGCCAGCAGCGCGACTAGCGGCTACAATGAGCAGTTCTTC	CASSATSGYNEQFF
TRBV11-2	.	TRBJ2-1	.	TGTGCCAGCAGCTTAATCCGACTTTCCTACAATGAGCAGTTCTTC	CASSLIRLSYNEQFF
TRBV7-8	.	TRBJ1-6	once	TGTGCCAGCAGCCCGGGGGCGTCGGTTAATTCACCCCTCCACTTT	CASSPGASVNSPLHF
TRBV4-2	.	TRBJ1-2	.	TGTGCCAGCAGCCAAGATCACCTTTCCTATGGCTACACCTTC	CASSQDHLSYGYTF
TRBV7-2	.	TRBJ2-7	.	TGTGCCAGCAGCTCCGTAGTTAGGACGCATGAGCAGTACTTC	CASSSVVRTHEQYF
TRBV18	.	TRBJ2-3	.	TGTGCCAGCTCACAACAGACCCCTAGCACAGATACGCAGTATTTT	CASSQQTPSTDTQYF
TRBV6-1	.	TRBJ1-2	once	TGTGCCAGCAGTGAATGGGGAAACGGGGTTAACTATGGCTACACCTTC	CASSEWGNGVNYGYTF
TRBV19	.	TRBJ2-2	.	TGTGCCAGTAGTCTCTTACAGGGCGGTGGGACCGGGGAGCTGTTTTTT	CASSLLQGGGTGELFF
TRBV9	.	TRBJ2-3	.	TGTGCCAGCAGCTCAATGGGGCGGGGTAGCACAGATACGCAGTATTTT	CASSSMGRGSTDTQYF
TRBV9	TRBD1	TRBJ2-5	.	TGTGCCAGCAGCGTAGGGACAGGGAGGTACCAAGAGACCCAGTACTTC	CASSVGTGRYQETQYF
TRBV2	TRBD1	TRBJ1-6	few	TGTGCCAGCACCAGAGACAGGGGTCGTTCACCCCTCCACTTT	CASTRDRGRSPLHF
TRBV19	.	TRBJ1-1	.	TGTGCCAGTAGTATAGATCTAGCAGGAACTGAAGCTTTCTTT	CASSIDLAGTEAFF
TRBV19	TRBD1	TRBJ1-5	.	TGTGCCAGTAGTTCGAGACAGGGCGGCAATCAGCCCCAGCATTTT	CASSSRQGGNQPQHF
TRBV4-1	.	TRBJ1-5	.	TGCGCCAGCAGCCAAGCGGGCAGTATGGGTCAGCCCCAGCATTTT	CASSQAGSMGQPQHF
TRBV5-4	.	TRBJ2-3	once	TGTGCCAGCAGCTTGGCCTCGGTTTCGAGCGGTAGCACAGATACGCAGTATTTT	CASSLASVSSGSTDTQYF
TRBV28	.	TRBJ2-7	.	TGTGCCAGCAGTTTAAAAGCAAACTACGAGCAGTACTTC	CASSLKANYEQYF
TRBV7-9	.	TRBJ1-1	.	TGTGCCAGCAGCCCGAGGGGGGGGGTGCGGACTGAAGCTTTCTTT	CASSPRGGVRTEAFF
TRBV2	.	TRBJ2-7	.	TGTGCCAGCAGTCCCCTTTCCTACGAGCAGTACTTC	CASSPLSYEQYF